A single sample is the source of the 9 T cell receptor beta chains below, sequenced in a study of regulatory T cells in long-lasting Graves disease. Libraries of TCR beta came from iRepertoire HTBI primers plus Arm-PCR of CDR3 regions. TCRdb reprocessed the multiplex PCR reads with MiXCR, giving one entry per CDR3 protein. The sample records 350,000 to 500,000 distinct CDR3 sequences, 21% being singletons. Time point meaning: persistent/refractory GD, antithyroid drugs over 5 years with positive TRAb. Isolated PBMC RNA provided the starting material for the TCR library. Sequencing was performed on peripheral blood mononuclear cells (PBMCs), taken when the disease was refractory, from a patient treated with antithyroid drugs. The receptors derive from a female donor with Graves disease.

This clonotype occurred a few times. The J gene is TRBJ2-1, the V gene TRBV7-8, with D possibly being TRBD1 (6 bases). Germline values: CDR1 SGHVS, CDR2 FQNEAQ. With 5 bases removed from V and 10 bases from J, the gap between germline ends came to 12 bases. CDR3 length equals 12 residues. The DNA of the CDR3 is TGTGCCAGCAGCCCGGGGACATTCGAGCAGTTCTTC. Translating it yields CASSPGTFEQFF.

This clonotype showed up many times. The rearrangement joins TRBV12-3 or TRBV12-4 to TRBJ2-6, with no clear D. The CDR3 contains 14 residues. V lost 8 bases and J lost 0, with 8 bases in between. CDR3 region: CASYKNSGANVLTF. The CDR3 nucleotides read TGTGCCAGCTACAAAAACTCTGGGGCCAACGTCCTGACTTTC.

This clonotype was observed a few times. This chain connects TRBV11-2 to TRBJ1-4; no definite D call. The CDR3 sequence is 13 residues long. Trimming took 5 bases from V and 6 from J, leaving 10 bases between them. Germline-derived CDR1 and CDR2 are SGHAT and FQNNGV. CDR3 sequence: CASSPGQYEKLFF. In nucleotides, the CDR3 is TGTGCCAGCAGCCCCGGGCAATATGAAAAACTGTTTTTT.

The CDR3 here is CAFSDGPNEKLFF. The CDR3, as DNA: TGTGCCTTCTCGGACGGACCTAATGAAAAACTGTTTTTT. This chain joins TRBV30 and TRBJ1-4, with D unclear. V shed 7 bases and J shed 3 bases, with 12 bases lying between them. The CDR3 is made up of 13 amino acids. CDR1 is GTSNPN and CDR2 is SVGIG in the germline V gene (reference sequence).

Note on this clonotype: A single base separates this from a much larger clone, so it may be a read error. This chain joins TRBV28 and TRBJ2-7; TRBD1 agrees at 11 bases. The CDR3 is made up of 16 amino acids. Looked up from germline, CDR1 is MDHEN and CDR2 is SYDVKM. The CDR3 region is CAGSLTGTGGVYEQYF. CDR3 bases: TGTGCCGGCAGTTTGACCGGGACAGGGGGAGTCTACGAGCAGTACTTC.

In DNA form, the CDR3 reads TGCGCCAGCAGCGTACAGGGTTTGGAGACCCAGTACTTC. Its protein product is CASSVQGLETQYF. This chain uses TRBV5-1 with TRBJ2-5; perhaps TRBD1 as D (6 bases). This CDR3 has 13 residues. The V and J ends lost 4 bases and 5 bases respectively, with 12 bases between them. Germline lookup yields CDR1 SGHRS and CDR2 YFSETQ.

This clonotype was counted many times. The V gene is TRBV6-5, the J gene TRBJ1-2; a possible D gene is TRBD1 (5 bases). This CDR3 comprises 12 residues. Trimming shortened V by 2 bases and J by 8 bases, and 9 bases separated the two germline ends. Germline V lookup: CDR1 MNHEY, CDR2 SVGAGI. CDR3 DNA sequence: TGTGCCAGCAGTTACCAGGGTGGAGGCTACACCTTC. Its translation is CASSYQGGGYTF.

The chain employs TRBV27 and TRBJ2-1; 9 nucleotides align to TRBD2. J gave up 0 bases and V 4 bases, and 16 bases lay outside the gene matches. The germline V gene has CDR1 MNHEY and CDR2 SMNVEV (reference sequence). This CDR3 is 20 amino acids long. CDR3 residues: CASSSQKGLALLSSYNEQFF. The CDR3 DNA reads as TGTGCCAGCAGTTCCCAAAAGGGACTAGCCCTTCTGAGCTCCTACAATGAGCAGTTCTTC.

This clonotype was found many times. This chain links TRBV28 with TRBJ2-7; 8 bases fit TRBD1. Germline lookup yields CDR1 MDHEN and CDR2 SYDVKM. With 4 bases clipped from V and 4 bases from J, the junction kept 15 bases outside the gene matches. The CDR3 contains 17 residues. The CDR3 bases are TGTGCCAGCAGTTCACTTTTGAGACAGGGGATAATATACGAGCAGTACTTC. Translated: CASSSLLRQGIIYEQYF.